These 7 T cell receptor beta chains came from one sample sequenced in a study of blood T cells in healthy people across ages. PCR was performed a second time for roughly 6 to 12 cycles using a sample-barcoded 5' primer and a J-beta primer mix. TCRdb redid the calling of the 5' RACE reads with MiXCR, one entry per CDR3 protein. The sample carries over 1,200,000 distinct CDR3 sequences, roughly 60% recorded once. The specimen was blood. The receptor source for this set is a man aged 18 to 30 in good health.

The chain employs TRBV7-8 and TRBJ1-1; no clear D gene. Germline V lookup: CDR1 SGHVS, CDR2 FQNEAQ. V was shortened by 1 base and J by 5 bases, with 11 bases between the two germline ends. The CDR3 runs to 14 residues. CDR3 amino acids: CASSLDLSRTEAFF. CDR3 DNA: TGTGCCAGCAGCTTAGATTTGAGTCGGACTGAAGCTTTCTTT.

V is TRBV7-9 and J is TRBJ1-1; a weak D match, TRBD1 (6 bases). The CDR3 is 17 residues long. V lost 2 bases, J lost 1 base, and 17 bases lay in between. CDR1 and CDR2 from the germline V gene are SEHNR and FQNEAQ (reference sequence). For the CDR3, the DNA is TGTGCCAGCAGCTTATATGATGGGGGGACACCGAACACTGAAGCTTTCTTT. Amino acids: CASSLYDGGTPNTEAFF.

This clonotype was picked up one time. The V gene is TRBV10-3, the J gene TRBJ1-6; 12 positions agree with TRBD1. The CDR3 has 15 amino acids. Trimming removed 3 bases from V and 8 bases from J; junction bases left unmatched: 2. Per the germline V gene, CDR1 is ENHRY and CDR2 is SYGVKD. The chain's CDR3 is CAISEGTGGDSPLHF. The CDR3 DNA follows: TGTGCCATCAGTGAAGGGACAGGGGGCGATTCACCCCTCCACTTT.

The chain combines TRBV12-3 or TRBV12-4 with TRBJ2-5, with D possibly being TRBD1 or TRBD2 (6 bases each). CDR3 length: 13 amino acids. Trimming pared 4 bases from V and 2 bases from J, leaving 8 bases between. CDR3 nucleotides: TGTGCCAGCAGTTGGAGGGGGCAAGAGACCCAGTACTTC. Its protein is CASSWRGQETQYF.

The V call is TRBV5-1, the J call TRBJ2-5; 7 bases line up with TRBD1. There are 14 residues in the CDR3. V was clipped by 4 bases and J by 5 bases; unmatched bases: 8. Germline V lookup: CDR1 SGHRS, CDR2 YFSETQ. CDR3 bases: TGCGCCAGCAGCCAACAGACAGGGTTGGAGACCCAGTACTTC. This gives the protein CASSQQTGLETQYF.

V usage is TRBV4-1 and J usage is TRBJ2-5; 9 bases fit TRBD2. CDR3 size: 17 residues. The germline gives CDR1 MGHRA, CDR2 YSYEKL. V lost 6 bases and J lost 2; bases outside the gene matches: 13. As DNA, the CDR3 is TGCGCCAGCAGTTTATTCCCCCTAGCGGGGCGACAAGAGACCCAGTACTTC. Residues: CASSLFPLAGRQETQYF.

This chain links TRBV4-1 with TRBJ2-7, with 8 bases identical to TRBD1. This CDR3 is 15 amino acids long. V trimming: 1 base; J trimming: 3 bases; junction bases outside the gene matches: 5. Germline lookup yields CDR1 MGHRA and CDR2 YSYEKL. CDR3: CASSQGVQGGYEQYF. CDR3 nucleotide sequence: TGCGCCAGCAGCCAAGGCGTACAGGGGGGCTACGAGCAGTACTTC.